The entry below gives a single TCR beta chain sequence along with its context. The entry originates in a study of control samples from healthy donors and cancer patients. Generated by immunoSEQ multiplex PCR, the TCRdb table keeps only in-frame clones and is missing some. Of 130,000 to 150,000 clones in the sample, approximately 94% were seen once. The CDR3 extends over 14 amino acids. CDR1 is SGHVS, CDR2 FQNEAQ, per germline. V was trimmed by 4 bases and J by 0 bases, leaving 9 bases between them. Sequencing was performed on blood. The rearrangement uses TRBV7-8 and TRBJ1-1; D may be TRBD1 (6 bases). The receptor was isolated from a man in his late teens or twenties in good health. CDR3 nucleotides: TGTGCCAGCAGCTCCCAGGGGTTGAACACTGAAGCTTTCTTT. Protein product: CASSSQGLNTEAFF.